This passage covers 5 T cell receptor beta chains from one sample sequenced in a study of blood T cell repertoires in COVID-19. Repertoires were generated with immunoSEQ multiplex PCR, while TCRdb's copy carries only in-frame clones and drops some. The table includes nearly 65,000 clones, around 80% detected once. Sequencing used peripheral blood. All receptors come from a human donor in a cohort sampled during active COVID-19.

The V call is TRBV20-1, the J call TRBJ2-7; D is possibly TRBD1 (5 bases). CDR3 size: 10 residues. V was clipped by 3 bases and J by 6 bases, with 6 bases between them. Looked up from germline, CDR1 is DFQATT and CDR2 is SNEGSKA (reference sequence). The CDR3 DNA reads TGCAGTGCTAGGGGGCTCGAGCAGTACTTC. Amino acids: CSARGLEQYF.

This sequence joins TRBV27 and TRBJ1-2; 7 bases agree with TRBD1. Per germline, CDR1 MNHEY and CDR2 SMNVEV (reference sequence). The V gene end was trimmed by 3 bases and the J gene end by 8 bases; junction bases not matched to a gene: 12. This CDR3 contains 15 residues. CDR3 nucleotide sequence: TGTGCCAGCAGTTTTTCCCCCCAGGGGGTCTCAGGCTACACCTTC. This codes for CASSFSPQGVSGYTF.

The rearrangement links TRBV5-4 to TRBJ2-2; D is perhaps TRBD2 (7 bases). With 1 base removed from V and 2 bases from J, the gap between germline ends came to 18 bases. The germline CDR1 and CDR2 sequences are SGHNT and YYREEE (reference sequence). CDR3 length: 18 residues. This CDR3 reads CASSLSAGATINTGELFF. For the CDR3, the DNA is TGTGCCAGCAGCTTGTCTGCGGGGGCAACAATCAACACCGGGGAGCTGTTTTTT. Drawing the rest from reference TRBV5-4 and TRBJ2-2, the complete variable domain is ETGVTQSPTHLIKTRGQQVTLRCSSQSGHNTVSWYQQALGQGPQFIFQYYREEENGRGNFPPRFSGLQFPNYSSELNVNALELDDSALYLCASSLSAGATINTGELFFGEGSRLTVL.

V usage is TRBV4-2 and J usage is TRBJ2-5, with D perhaps TRBD2 (6 bases). V was cut by 4 bases and J by 1 base, with 10 bases left in between. The CDR3 extends over 14 amino acids. CDR1 and CDR2 from the germline V gene are LGHNA and YNFKEQ. CDR3 DNA sequence: TGTGCCAGCAGCCCGGGACTTTTCCAAGAGACCCAGTACTTC. As protein: CASSPGLFQETQYF.

This chain uses TRBV9 with TRBJ2-3, with a possible D match to TRBD1 (5 bases). The CDR3 is made up of 12 amino acids. V was clipped by 3 bases and J by 6 bases, with 8 bases between them. Per the germline V gene, CDR1 is SGDLS and CDR2 is YYNGEE. The CDR3 DNA reads TGTGCCAGCAGCGAGGGGCGGGATACGCAGTATTTT. This sequence encodes CASSEGRDTQYF.